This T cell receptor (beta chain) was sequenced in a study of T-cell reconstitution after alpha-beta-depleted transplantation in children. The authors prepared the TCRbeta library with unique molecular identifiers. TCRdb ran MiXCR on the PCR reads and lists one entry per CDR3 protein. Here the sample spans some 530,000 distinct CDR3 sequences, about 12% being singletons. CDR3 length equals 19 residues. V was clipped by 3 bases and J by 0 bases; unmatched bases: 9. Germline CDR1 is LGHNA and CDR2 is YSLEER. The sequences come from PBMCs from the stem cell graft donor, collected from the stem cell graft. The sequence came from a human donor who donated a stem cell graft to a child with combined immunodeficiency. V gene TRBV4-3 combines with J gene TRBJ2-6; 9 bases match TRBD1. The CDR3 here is CASSQVRDRDFSGANVLTF. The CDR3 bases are TGCGCCAGCAGCCAGGTCCGGGACAGGGATTTCTCTGGGGCCAACGTCCTGACTTTC.